These 32 T cell receptor beta chains came from one sample sequenced in a study of vaccination effects on CD4 cells after COVID-19. Their target antigens are unknown. Repertoires were generated with immunoSEQ multiplex PCR, while TCRdb's copy carries only in-frame clones and drops some. The data contain under 70,000 clones, less than 80% of them seen just once; the ten biggest clones take up around 3.8%. Expansion of antigen-specific CD4+ T cells with viral peptide pools was carried out by the ViraFEST assay before sequencing. When more than 9 days of culture had elapsed, CD4+ T cells were isolated. In the vaccine recipients, nucleocapsid antibodies were negative and there was no prior SARS-CoV-2 infection. The sample was CD4+ T cells from PBMCs cultured with HCoV-OC43 spike peptides, taken before COVID-19 vaccination. This sample's subset: HCoV-OC43 spike overlapping peptide pool stimulation. These receptors were taken from a human donor who received a COVID-19 vaccine.

The genes are TRBV2 and TRBJ2-2; TRBD1 aligns across 8 bases. The CDR3 runs 15 residues. The germline V gene encodes CDR1 SNHLY and CDR2 FYNNEI. V was clipped by 1 base and J by 7 bases; unmatched bases: 5. This CDR3 is CASSEVLRGHGELFF. The CDR3 coding sequence is TGTGCCAGCAGTGAAGTTCTCAGGGGGCACGGGGAGCTGTTTTTT.

The chain links TRBV7-2 to TRBJ1-1, with TRBD1 matching over 10 bases. The J segment lost 4 bases and the V segment lost 4 bases, leaving 3 bases of the junction unmatched. CDR3 length equals 14 residues. CDR1 is SGHTA, CDR2 FQGNSA, per germline. The chain's CDR3 is CASSSRTGGTEAFF. CDR3 coding DNA: TGTGCCAGCAGCTCACGGACAGGGGGCACTGAAGCTTTCTTT.

The CDR3 DNA sequence: TGTGCCAGCACCCCCCCCATTACCTCGAACACTGAAGCTTTCTTT. Translated, it gives CASTPPITSNTEAFF. The chain employs TRBV6-5 and TRBJ1-1; D is uncertain. The CDR3 consists of 15 residues. The germline V gene encodes CDR1 MNHEY and CDR2 SVGAGI. With 7 bases removed from V and 1 base from J, the gap between germline ends came to 16 bases.

The chain couples TRBV7-2 to TRBJ1-2; D is unresolved. This CDR3 has 16 residues. Germline assignment: CDR1 SGHTA and CDR2 FQGNSA. V lost 5 bases and J lost 3, with 19 bases in between. This CDR3 reads CASSPGPAQLDYGYTF. CDR3 DNA: TGTGCCAGCAGCCCTGGCCCAGCCCAGCTTGACTATGGCTACACCTTC.

The V gene is TRBV13, the J gene TRBJ2-2; TRBD2 matches 12 bases. V trimming: 5 bases; J trimming: 6 bases; junction bases outside the gene matches: 4. Per the germline V gene, CDR1 is PRHDT and CDR2 is FYEKMQ (reference sequence). The CDR3 runs to 15 residues. DNA for the CDR3: TGTGCCAGCAGCCTCACTAGCGGGGGGCCCGGGGAGCTGTTTTTT. Translating it yields CASSLTSGGPGELFF. The full variable domain, its missing parts supplied by reference TRBV13 and TRBJ2-2, is AAGVIQSPRHLIKEKRETATLKCYPIPRHDTVYWYQQGPGQDPQFLISFYEKMQSDKGSIPDRFSAQQFSDYHSELNMSSLELGDSALYFCASSLTSGGPGELFFGEGSRLTVL.

The rearrangement uses TRBV18 and TRBJ2-7; 7 nucleotides align to TRBD1. Losses at the gene ends were 6 bases for V and 0 bases for J; bases not matched to a gene: 2. CDR3 length: 13 residues. Germline V gene data show CDR1 as KGHSH and CDR2 as LQKENI. The CDR3 sequence: CASSRDSSYEQYV. The CDR3 DNA follows: TGTGCCAGCTCTCGGGACAGCTCCTACGAGCAGTACGTC.

The V gene is TRBV12-3 or TRBV12-4, the J gene TRBJ2-5; D may be TRBD2 (7 bases). The V gene lost 5 bases and the J gene lost 5 bases, with 12 bases spanning the gap. CDR3 size: 13 residues. Written as DNA, the CDR3 is TGTGCCAGCAGTCCGGGGGGCCGGGAGACCCAGTACTTC. Its protein product is CASSPGGRETQYF.

CDR3 region: CSVGVQGVPQETQYF. CDR3 nucleotides: TGCAGCGTCGGAGTCCAGGGTGTCCCCCAAGAGACCCAGTACTTC. The V and J genes are TRBV29-1 and TRBJ2-5; D is perhaps TRBD1 (5 bases). Trimming pared 6 bases from V and 1 base from J, leaving 18 bases between. The CDR3 runs 15 residues. Germline V gene lookup returns CDR1 SQVTM and CDR2 ANQGSEA.

This clone was picked up a small number of times. The rearrangement joins TRBV12-3 or TRBV12-4 to TRBJ1-2, with D possibly matching TRBD1 (5 bases). The CDR3 spans 12 residues. The V gene lost 4 bases and the J gene lost 3 bases, with 6 bases spanning the gap. CDR3 bases: TGTGCCAGCAGTTCCAGGGACTATGGCTACACCTTC. Its protein is CASSSRDYGYTF.

This clone has just a few counts. The chain employs TRBV7-2 and TRBJ2-1; D not resolved. V was cut by 0 bases and J by 4 bases, with 4 bases left in between. The length of the CDR3 is 13 residues. CDR1 SGHTA and CDR2 FQGNSA come from the germline V gene. CDR3 protein: CASSLASYNEQFF. In nucleotides, the CDR3 is TGTGCCAGCAGCTTAGCCAGTTACAATGAGCAGTTCTTC.

Judged by abundance, this clone is medium-sized. V is TRBV2 and J is TRBJ2-1; 14 nucleotides agree with TRBD2. Trimming at V came to 2 bases and at J to 10 bases, leaving 10 bases not matched to a gene. Germline V gene lookup returns CDR1 SNHLY and CDR2 FYNNEI. This CDR3 has 17 amino acids. CDR3 region: CASSERDGTSGGEEQFF. The CDR3 nucleotides read TGTGCCAGCAGTGAACGTGACGGGACTAGCGGGGGAGAAGAGCAGTTCTTC. Complete variable domain (other parts from reference TRBV2 and TRBJ2-1): EPEVTQTPSHQVTQMGQEVILRCVPISNHLYFYWYRQILGQKVEFLVSFYNNEISEKSEIFDDQFSVERPDGSNFTLKIRSTKLEDSAMYFCASSERDGTSGGEEQFFGPGTRLTVL.

The chain recombines TRBV19 with TRBJ2-6, with 8 bases fitting TRBD1. Germline V lookup: CDR1 LNHDA, CDR2 SQIVND (reference sequence). V gave up 5 bases and J gave up 17 bases; unmatched junction bases: 11. The CDR3 contains 13 residues. CDR3 nucleotide sequence: TGTGCCAGTAGTTCCCGGAACAGGGGGGTTATGACTTTC. Encoded protein: CASSSRNRGVMTF.

The gene calls are TRBV5-1 and TRBJ1-6; D not resolved. Germline assignment: CDR1 SGHRS and CDR2 YFSETQ. V was shortened by 0 bases and J by 6 bases, with 4 bases between the two germline ends. The CDR3 sequence is 13 residues long. Written as DNA, the CDR3 is TGCGCCAGCAGCTTGGAGTTTAATTCACCCCTCCACTTT. Translation gives CASSLEFNSPLHF.

This chain connects TRBV19 to TRBJ2-3, with D possibly TRBD1 on 6 matching bases. Germline V CDR1 and CDR2: LNHDA, SQIVND (reference sequence). Trimming cost V 4 bases and J 5 bases, with 16 bases left between them. The CDR3 spans 15 residues. Here the CDR3 reads CASSTLPTGIDTQYF. The CDR3 nucleotides read TGTGCCAGTAGTACGTTACCAACAGGGATAGATACGCAGTATTTT.

V and J are TRBV5-4 and TRBJ2-5, with 9 bases lining up with TRBD2. The CDR3 length is 15 residues. The germline V gene encodes CDR1 SGHNT and CDR2 YYREEE (reference sequence). V was clipped by 4 bases and J by 4 bases; unmatched bases: 8. The CDR3 here is CASSQSGGRGETQYF. CDR3 bases: TGTGCCAGCAGCCAGAGCGGGGGGCGGGGAGAGACCCAGTACTTC.

The chain carries TRBV5-8 and TRBJ1-1, with D perhaps TRBD1 (6 bases). This CDR3 comprises 16 residues. Germline V lookup: CDR1 SGHTS, CDR2 YDEGEE. V lost 4 bases to trimming and J lost 3 bases, with 19 bases between them. CDR3 DNA: TGTGCCAGCAGCCGGTGGATAGGGGGGCGGGACACTGAAGCTTTCTTT. This translates into CASSRWIGGRDTEAFF.

The chain is built from TRBV7-3 and TRBJ2-3, with D uncertain. Germline assignment: CDR1 SGHTA and CDR2 FQGTGA. The CDR3 is 13 residues long. V was clipped by 8 bases and J by 0 bases, with 9 bases between them. The CDR3 here is CASQLHSTDTQYF. The CDR3 nucleotides are TGTGCCAGCCAGCTCCATAGCACAGATACGCAGTATTTT.

The CDR3 loop is CASSVEMRNTGELFF. The CDR3, as DNA: TGTGCCAGCAGCGTAGAAATGAGGAACACCGGGGAGCTGTTTTTT. This chain uses TRBV9 with TRBJ2-2; no definite D call. CDR1 is SGDLS and CDR2 is YYNGEE in the germline V gene. This CDR3 is built from 15 residues. Trimming removed 0 bases from V and 1 base from J, with 7 bases in between.

This chain connects TRBV10-3 to TRBJ1-1; 8 bases are shared with TRBD1. The germline gives CDR1 ENHRY, CDR2 SYGVKD. The CDR3 is 13 amino acids. The V gene end was trimmed by 4 bases and the J gene end by 3 bases; junction bases not matched to a gene: 1. In DNA, the CDR3 is TGTGCCATCAGTGCGGACAGGGACACTGAAGCTTTCTTT. This gives the protein CAISADRDTEAFF.

The chain has TRBV28 and TRBJ2-7; D may correspond to TRBD1 or TRBD2 (5 bases each). This CDR3 region has 14 residues. The germline CDR1 and CDR2 sequences are MDHEN and SYDVKM. V lost 7 bases and J lost 3, with 16 bases in between. CDR3 bases: TGTGCCAGCACTTCTCGGGGACGTTACTACGAGCAGTACGTC. Translating gives CASTSRGRYYEQYV.

The rearrangement links TRBV11-1 to TRBJ2-7, with no clear D. Trimming took off 3 bases at V and 4 bases at J, with 10 bases between the two ends. Germline assignment: CDR1 SGHAT and CDR2 FQDESV (reference sequence). CDR3 length: 13 amino acids. CDR3 amino acids: CASSFGNSYEQYV. The CDR3 DNA sequence: TGTGCCAGCAGCTTTGGGAACAGTTACGAGCAGTACGTC.

In its sample, this clone was seen a few times. This chain uses TRBV10-1 with TRBJ2-2; unclear D gene. The germline gives CDR1 WNHNN, CDR2 SYGVQD (reference sequence). The CDR3 extends over 13 amino acids. Deletions cut 3 bases from V and 9 bases from J, with 11 bases between. The CDR3 coding sequence is TGCGCCAGCAGTGAAAACCGGGTCCGGGAGCTGTTTTTT. Its protein product is CASSENRVRELFF.

This rearrangement joins TRBV6-5 to TRBJ1-1, with 7 bases that match TRBD1. The J segment lost 2 bases and the V segment lost 7 bases, leaving 4 bases of the junction unmatched. This CDR3 spans 13 amino acids. CDR1 MNHEY and CDR2 SVGAGI come from the germline V gene. The CDR3 DNA follows: TGTGCCAGCATAGGGGGCGGTAACACTGAAGCTTTCTTT. Translated: CASIGGGNTEAFF.

The chain has TRBV7-8 and TRBJ1-6; 9 nucleotides agree with TRBD1. V lost 3 bases, J lost 4 bases, and 4 bases stayed unmatched. This CDR3 has 16 amino acids. Germline V lookup: CDR1 SGHVS, CDR2 FQNEAQ. In DNA, the CDR3 is TGTGCCAGCAGCTTGGACAGGGGCCCATATAATTCACCCCTCCACTTT. This codes for CASSLDRGPYNSPLHF.

CDR3 sequence: CASSEVRVGAGELFF. CDR3 coding DNA: TGCGCCAGCAGTGAAGTCAGGGTGGGCGCCGGGGAGCTGTTTTTT. The rearrangement uses TRBV10-2 and TRBJ2-2; D is possibly TRBD1 (5 bases). The germline CDR1 and CDR2 sequences are WSHSY and SAAADI. The CDR3 spans 15 residues. The germline V and J ends were trimmed by 3 bases and 6 bases, with 14 bases remaining between them.

The chain combines TRBV9 with TRBJ1-6; the D is unclear. From germline, CDR1 is SGDLS and CDR2 YYNGEE. CDR3 size: 16 residues. Trimming stripped 0 bases from V and 9 bases from J, with 16 bases between. DNA of the CDR3: TGTGCCAGCAGCGTAGACCAAGGGAAGTACGGTTCACCCCTCCACTTT. Encoded protein: CASSVDQGKYGSPLHF.

This rearrangement joins TRBV5-6 to TRBJ2-2; D not certain. The V end was cut by 5 bases, the J end by 3 bases, with 5 bases between. The CDR3 contains 12 residues. The germline V gene encodes CDR1 SGHDT and CDR2 YYEEEE. The CDR3 sequence is CASRRDTGELFF. For the CDR3, the DNA is TGTGCCAGCAGACGAGACACCGGGGAGCTGTTTTTT.

The chain recombines TRBV9 with TRBJ1-2; tentative D call: TRBD1 (5 bases). The length of the CDR3 is 14 residues. Germline V gene lookup returns CDR1 SGDLS and CDR2 YYNGEE. V was trimmed by 2 bases and J by 2 bases, leaving 10 bases between them. CDR3 loop: CASSVGGSNYGYTF. The DNA for the CDR3 is TGTGCCAGCAGCGTTGGGGGTTCCAACTATGGCTACACCTTC.

This chain links TRBV6-1 with TRBJ2-7; 11 bases are shared with TRBD2. This CDR3 has 14 residues. In germline, CDR1 is MNHNS, CDR2 SASEGT. CDR3 nucleotide sequence: TGTGCCAGCAGAACCTGGGAGACTAGCGGGGAGTGGAACGTC. Translated: CASRTWETSGEWNV.

V and J are TRBV19 and TRBJ2-5; unclear D gene. Germline CDR1 and CDR2: LNHDA and SQIVND (reference sequence). Trimming cost V 5 bases and J 2 bases, with 9 bases left between them. The CDR3 has 13 residues. This CDR3 reads CASSWAEQETQYF. CDR3 coding DNA: TGTGCCAGTAGTTGGGCCGAGCAAGAGACCCAGTACTTC.

This sequence joins TRBV9 and TRBJ1-1; a possible D gene is TRBD1 (5 bases). Germline-derived CDR1 and CDR2 are SGDLS and YYNGEE. The CDR3 is 14 residues long. Trimming stripped 4 bases from V and 7 bases from J, with 17 bases between. This CDR3 reads CASSFHMGGGEAFF. In DNA form, the CDR3 reads TGTGCCAGCAGCTTCCACATGGGGGGGGGTGAAGCTTTCTTT.

This chain uses TRBV5-6 with TRBJ1-5; 11 positions agree with TRBD1. The CDR3 runs to 15 residues. Unmatched junction bases numbered 2, after V lost 2 bases and J lost 4 bases. Germline assignment: CDR1 SGHDT and CDR2 YYEEEE. In DNA form, the CDR3 reads TGTGCCAGCAGCTTAGGGGACAGGGGGAATCAGCCCCAGCATTTT. Its protein is CASSLGDRGNQPQHF.